This T cell receptor beta chain was retrieved from a study of shared clonotypes between healthy human individuals. Unmatched junction bases numbered 10, after V lost 0 bases and J lost 7 bases. CDR3 length: 16 amino acids. Looked up from germline, CDR1 is SGHNT and CDR2 is YYREEE (reference sequence). This clone was counted once. Sequencing was at deep level. It was 150 to 250 ng DNA, around 33,000 T cell genomes, that sorted-subset replicate PCRs used. Methods used by the authors: For the immunoSEQ data, sequences were junction-only without quality scores, so filtering differed. Repertoires were generated with immunoSEQ multiplex PCR, while TCRdb's copy carries only in-frame clones and drops some. V and J calls plus clone size are reproduced from that table; the DNA served to infer D and trimming. This sample has some 1,400,000 clones; over 95% occur once, and the top ten carry roughly 1.2%.

The TCR sequence derives from a man aged 25-45 years in good health. Sequenced material: naive CD4+ T cells sorted from blood. Described subset: CD45RA+ positively selected. The V and J genes are TRBV5-4 and TRBJ2-1, with 7 bases lining up with TRBD2. Here the CDR3 DNA reads TGTGCCAGCAGCTTGGACCCTGGCGGGAGTATAAATGAGCAGTTCTTC. This gives the protein CASSLDPGGSINEQFF.